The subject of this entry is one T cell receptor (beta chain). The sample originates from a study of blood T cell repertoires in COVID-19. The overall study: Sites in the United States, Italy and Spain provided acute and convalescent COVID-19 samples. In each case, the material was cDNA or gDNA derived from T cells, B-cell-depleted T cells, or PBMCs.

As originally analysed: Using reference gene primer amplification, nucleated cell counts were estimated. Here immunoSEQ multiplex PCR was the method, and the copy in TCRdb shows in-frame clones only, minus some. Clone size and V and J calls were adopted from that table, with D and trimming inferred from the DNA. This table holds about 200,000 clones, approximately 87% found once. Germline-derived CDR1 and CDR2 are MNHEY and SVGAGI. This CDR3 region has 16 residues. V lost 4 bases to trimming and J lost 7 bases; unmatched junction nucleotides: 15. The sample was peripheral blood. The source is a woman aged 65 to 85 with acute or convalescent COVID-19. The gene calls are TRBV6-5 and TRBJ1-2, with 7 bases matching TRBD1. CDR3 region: CASSSWDSPTLGGYTF. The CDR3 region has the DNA TGTGCCAGCAGTTCTTGGGACAGTCCTACACTCGGTGGCTACACCTTC.